This TCR beta chain originates from a study of shared clonotypes between healthy human individuals. This table comes from immunoSEQ multiplex PCR, and its TCRdb copy is limited to in-frame clones, with some not included. The data contain roughly 2,300,000 clones, 85% to 95% of them singletons. This receptor was identified in a man younger than 35 in good health. Some clones in this sample may be carry-over from other donors' samples. Sequenced material: naive CD4+ T cells from PBMCs. Subset defined: CD45RA+ positively selected.

CDR3 in amino acids: CASSEVRQFF. In nucleotides, the CDR3 is TGTGCCAGCAGTGAAGTCCGGCAATTCTTC. The chain is built from TRBV2 and TRBJ2-1; D is unresolved. The CDR3 runs to 10 residues. Looked up from germline, CDR1 is SNHLY and CDR2 is FYNNEI. V lost 1 base, J lost 16 bases, and 8 bases lay in between.